The T cell receptor (beta chain) described here comes from a study of blood T cell repertoires in COVID-19. About the study: Acute-phase and convalescent COVID-19 samples originated in the United States, Italy and Spain. T cells, B-cell-depleted T cells, or PBMCs provided the cDNA or gDNA that served as material.

TCRdb's table, derived via immunoSEQ multiplex PCR, lists solely in-frame clones and lacks some. The sample holds about 46,000 clones, about 90% seen once. V dropped 5 bases and J dropped 8 bases, with 16 bases sitting between them. Germline assignment: CDR1 LNHDA and CDR2 SQIVND (reference sequence). There are 15 residues in the CDR3. V and J are TRBV19 and TRBJ1-6, with a weak D call TRBD1 (5 bases). This clonotype was sampled from a man aged 45-60 years with acute or convalescent COVID-19. The sample taken for sequencing was peripheral blood. CDR3 region: CASSETAWGDSPLHF. CDR3 sequence (DNA): TGTGCCAGTAGTGAGACGGCTTGGGGGGATTCACCCCTCCACTTT.